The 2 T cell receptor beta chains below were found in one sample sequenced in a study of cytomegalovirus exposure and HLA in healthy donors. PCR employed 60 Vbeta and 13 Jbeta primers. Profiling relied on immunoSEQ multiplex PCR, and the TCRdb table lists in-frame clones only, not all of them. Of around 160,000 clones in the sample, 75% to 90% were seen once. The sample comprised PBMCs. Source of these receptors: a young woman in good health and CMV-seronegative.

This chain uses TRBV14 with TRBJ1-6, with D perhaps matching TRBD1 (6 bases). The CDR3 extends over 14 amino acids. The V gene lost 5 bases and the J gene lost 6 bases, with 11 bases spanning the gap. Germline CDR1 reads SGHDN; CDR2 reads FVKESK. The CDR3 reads CASSLGQLNSPLHF. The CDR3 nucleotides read TGTGCCAGCAGCTTAGGACAGCTTAATTCACCCCTCCACTTT.

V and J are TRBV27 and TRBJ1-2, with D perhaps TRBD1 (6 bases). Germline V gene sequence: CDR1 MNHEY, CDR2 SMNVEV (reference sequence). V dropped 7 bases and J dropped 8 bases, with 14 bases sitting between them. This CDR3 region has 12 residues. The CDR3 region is CASTSGAGGYTF. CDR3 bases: TGTGCCAGCACTTCAGGGGCTGGGGGCTACACCTTC.